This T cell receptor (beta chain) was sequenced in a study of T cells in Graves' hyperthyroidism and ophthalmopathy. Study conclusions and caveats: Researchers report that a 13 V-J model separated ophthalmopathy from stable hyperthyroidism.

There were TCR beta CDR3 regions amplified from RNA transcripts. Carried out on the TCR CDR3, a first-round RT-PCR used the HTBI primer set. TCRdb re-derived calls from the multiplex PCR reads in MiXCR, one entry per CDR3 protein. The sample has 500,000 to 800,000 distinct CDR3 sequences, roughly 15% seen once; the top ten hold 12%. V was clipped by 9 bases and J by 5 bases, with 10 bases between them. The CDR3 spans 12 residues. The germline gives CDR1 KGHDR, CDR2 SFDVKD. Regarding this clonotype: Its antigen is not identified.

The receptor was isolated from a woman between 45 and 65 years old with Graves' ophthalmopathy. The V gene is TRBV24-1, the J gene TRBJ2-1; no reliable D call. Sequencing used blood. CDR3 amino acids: CATVGSHNEQFF. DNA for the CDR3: TGTGCCACCGTAGGATCTCACAATGAGCAGTTCTTC.